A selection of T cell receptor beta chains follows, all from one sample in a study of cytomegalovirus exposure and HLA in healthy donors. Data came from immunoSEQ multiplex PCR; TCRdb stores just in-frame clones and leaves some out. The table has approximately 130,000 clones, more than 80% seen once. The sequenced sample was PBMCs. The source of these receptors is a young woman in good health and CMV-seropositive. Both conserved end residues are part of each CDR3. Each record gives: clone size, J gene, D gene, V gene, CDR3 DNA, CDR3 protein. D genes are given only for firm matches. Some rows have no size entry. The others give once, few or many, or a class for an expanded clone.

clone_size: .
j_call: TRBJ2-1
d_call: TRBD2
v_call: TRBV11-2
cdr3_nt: TGTGCCAGCAGCATCACGGGGGGCTCCTACAATGAGCAGTTCTTC
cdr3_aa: CASSITGGSYNEQFF

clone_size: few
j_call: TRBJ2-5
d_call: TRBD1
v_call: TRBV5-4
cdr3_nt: TGTGCCAGCAGCTTGGACAGGGGTTTTCAAGAGACCCAGTACTTC
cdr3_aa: CASSLDRGFQETQYF

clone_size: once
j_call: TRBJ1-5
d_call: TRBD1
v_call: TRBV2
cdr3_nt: TGTGCCAGCAGTCCGACAGGGGTTAGGAATCAGCCCCAGCATTTT
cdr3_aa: CASSPTGVRNQPQHF

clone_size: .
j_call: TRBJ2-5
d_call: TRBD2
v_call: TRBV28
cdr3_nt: TGTGCCAGCACCCCCCCGGGACTAGCGGGGGCCCAAGAGACCCAGTACTTC
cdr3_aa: CASTPPGLAGAQETQYF

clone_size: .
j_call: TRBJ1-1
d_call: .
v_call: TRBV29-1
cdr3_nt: TGCAGTTCCAGGGTTGACACTGAAGCTTTCTTT
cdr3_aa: CSSRVDTEAFF

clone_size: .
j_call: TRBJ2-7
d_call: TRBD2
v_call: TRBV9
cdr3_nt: TGTGCCAGCAGGGCCAATCAAGCGGGGGCCGAGCAGTACTTC
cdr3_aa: CASRANQAGAEQYF

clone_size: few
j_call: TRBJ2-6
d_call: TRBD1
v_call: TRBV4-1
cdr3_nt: TGCGCCAGCAGCGAACCGGGACAGGTGCGCTCTGGGGCCAACGTCCTGACTTTC
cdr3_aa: CASSEPGQVRSGANVLTF

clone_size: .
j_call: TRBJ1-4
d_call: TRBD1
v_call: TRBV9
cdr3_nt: TGTGCCAGCAGCTTTAGGGACAGCTATAATGAAAAACTGTTTTTT
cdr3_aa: CASSFRDSYNEKLFF

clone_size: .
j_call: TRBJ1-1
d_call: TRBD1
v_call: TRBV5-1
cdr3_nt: TGCGCCAGCAGCTTGGAGTACAGGGGGACTGAAGCTTTCTTT
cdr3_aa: CASSLEYRGTEAFF

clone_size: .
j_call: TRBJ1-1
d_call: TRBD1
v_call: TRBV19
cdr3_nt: TGTGCCAGTAGTACCGTGGGGACAGGGGGCACTGAAGCTTTCTTT
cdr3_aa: CASSTVGTGGTEAFF

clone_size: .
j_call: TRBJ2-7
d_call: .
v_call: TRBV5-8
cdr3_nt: TGTGCCAGCAGCTGGGGGACATTTGGCGAGCAGTACTTC
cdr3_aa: CASSWGTFGEQYF

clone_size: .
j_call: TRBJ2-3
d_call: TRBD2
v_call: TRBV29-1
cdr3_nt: TGCAGCGTTGAGGAGGGGCCTACACTAGCGGGAGGTTGCACAGATACGCAGTATTTT
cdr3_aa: CSVEEGPTLAGGCTDTQYF

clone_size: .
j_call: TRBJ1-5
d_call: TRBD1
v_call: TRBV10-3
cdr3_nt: TGTGCCATCAGTGAAGGACAGGGGAACCAGCCCCAGCATTTT
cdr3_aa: CAISEGQGNQPQHF

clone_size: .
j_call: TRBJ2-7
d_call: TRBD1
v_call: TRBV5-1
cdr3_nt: TGCGCCAGCAGCTGGAGACAGGGGGCGGGCGAGCAGTACTTC
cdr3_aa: CASSWRQGAGEQYF

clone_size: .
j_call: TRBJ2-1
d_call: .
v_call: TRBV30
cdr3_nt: TGTGCCTGGAGTGTCCGGCTAGCGCCTTCCTACAATGAGCAGTTCTTC
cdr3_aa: CAWSVRLAPSYNEQFF

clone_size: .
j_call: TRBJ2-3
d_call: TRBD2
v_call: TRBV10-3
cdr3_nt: TGTGCCATCAGCCCCACCCTCGGACTAGCCAATACGCAGTATTTT
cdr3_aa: CAISPTLGLANTQYF

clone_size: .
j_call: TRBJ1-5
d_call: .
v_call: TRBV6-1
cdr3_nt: TGTGCCAGCAGTGAATGGAGTCAGCCCCAGCATTTT
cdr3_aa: CASSEWSQPQHF

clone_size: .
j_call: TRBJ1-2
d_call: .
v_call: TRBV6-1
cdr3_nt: TGTGCCAGCAGTGAATTGGAGCTTAGGGGCTACACCTTC
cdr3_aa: CASSELELRGYTF

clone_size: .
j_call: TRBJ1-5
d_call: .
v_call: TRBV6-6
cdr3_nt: TGTGCCAGCAGCCCCCCATCCCAGGGCAATCAGCCCCAGCATTTT
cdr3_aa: CASSPPSQGNQPQHF

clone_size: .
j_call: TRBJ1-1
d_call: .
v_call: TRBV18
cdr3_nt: TGTGCCAGCTCACCCCTCCTCGGACAGATGAACACTGAAGCTTTCTTT
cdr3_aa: CASSPLLGQMNTEAFF

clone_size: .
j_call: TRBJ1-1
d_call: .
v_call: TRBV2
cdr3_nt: TGTGCCAGCATCCGTGAGACTGAAGCTTTCTTT
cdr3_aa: CASIRETEAFF

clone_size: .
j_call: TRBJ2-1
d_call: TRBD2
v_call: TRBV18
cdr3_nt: TGTGCCAGCTCACCTGGAGCGGGGTACATTAATGAGCAGTTCTTC
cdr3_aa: CASSPGAGYINEQFF

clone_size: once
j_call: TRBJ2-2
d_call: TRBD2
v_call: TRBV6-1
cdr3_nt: TGTGCCAGCAGTGTTAGCGGGGTAAACACCGGGGAGCTGTTTTTT
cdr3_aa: CASSVSGVNTGELFF

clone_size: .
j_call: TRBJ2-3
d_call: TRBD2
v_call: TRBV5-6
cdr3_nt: TGTGCCAGCAGACAGGGACTAGCGGGAGGAGATACGCAGTATTTT
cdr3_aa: CASRQGLAGGDTQYF

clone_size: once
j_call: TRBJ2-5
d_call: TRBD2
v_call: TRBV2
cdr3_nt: TGTGCCAGGGAAGCGGGGAAGGACTCTGAGACCCAGTACTTC
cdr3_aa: CAREAGKDSETQYF

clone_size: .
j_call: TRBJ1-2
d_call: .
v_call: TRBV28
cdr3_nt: TGTGCCAGCAGTCCCGACAGTACATATGGCTACACCTTC
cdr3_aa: CASSPDSTYGYTF

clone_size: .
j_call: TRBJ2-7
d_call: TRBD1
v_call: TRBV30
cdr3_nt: TGTGCCTGGAGTGGGGCCCGGGACAGAACAACCTACGAGCAGTACTTC
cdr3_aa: CAWSGARDRTTYEQYF

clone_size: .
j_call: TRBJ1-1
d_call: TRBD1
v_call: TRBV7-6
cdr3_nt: TGTGCCAGCAGGGGACAGCCCAACACTGAAGCTTTCTTT
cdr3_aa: CASRGQPNTEAFF

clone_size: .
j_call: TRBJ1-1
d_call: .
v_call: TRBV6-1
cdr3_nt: TGTGCCAGCAGTGAAATGGGGGGGAACACTGAAGCTTTCTTT
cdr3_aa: CASSEMGGNTEAFF

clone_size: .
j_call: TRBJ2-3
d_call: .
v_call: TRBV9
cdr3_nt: TGTGCCAGCAGCGTAGGAGGTACATTAGATACGCAGTATTTT
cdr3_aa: CASSVGGTLDTQYF

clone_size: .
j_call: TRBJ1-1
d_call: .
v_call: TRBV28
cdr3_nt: TGTGCCAGCACCCCTTTGGGAAGTGGGGGAGGTGAAGCTTTCTTT
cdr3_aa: CASTPLGSGGGEAFF

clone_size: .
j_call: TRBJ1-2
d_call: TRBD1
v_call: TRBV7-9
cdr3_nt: TGTGCCAGCAGCTACCAGGGGGCGCAAGGCTACACCTTC
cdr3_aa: CASSYQGAQGYTF

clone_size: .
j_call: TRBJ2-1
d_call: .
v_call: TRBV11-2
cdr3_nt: TGTGCCAGCAGCCAAACAGGGTATGGATACAATGAGCAGTTCTTC
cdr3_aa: CASSQTGYGYNEQFF

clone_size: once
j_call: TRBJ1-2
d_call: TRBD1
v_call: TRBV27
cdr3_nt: TGTGCCAGTGGGACAGGGGGATCTGGCTACACCTTC
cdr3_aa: CASGTGGSGYTF

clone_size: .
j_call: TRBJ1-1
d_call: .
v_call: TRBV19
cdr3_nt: TGTGCCAGTAGTAGGATCCGGGGTGTTCTAGGGACTGAAGCTTTCTTT
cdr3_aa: CASSRIRGVLGTEAFF

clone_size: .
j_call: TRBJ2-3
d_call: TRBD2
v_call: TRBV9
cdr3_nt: TGTGCCAGCAGCGTAGGGGGGGGAGGCACAGATACGCAGTATTTT
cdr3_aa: CASSVGGGGTDTQYF

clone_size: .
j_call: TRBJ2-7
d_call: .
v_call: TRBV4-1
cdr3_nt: TGCGCCAGCAGCCAAGAAACAGGTTTGCAGTACTTC
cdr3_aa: CASSQETGLQYF

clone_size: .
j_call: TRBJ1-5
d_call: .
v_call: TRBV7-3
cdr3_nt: TGTGCCAGCACCCCCGAGGGACAGCCCCAGCATTTT
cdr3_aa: CASTPEGQPQHF

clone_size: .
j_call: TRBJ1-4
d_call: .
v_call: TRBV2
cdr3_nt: TGTGCCAGCAGTGAGGAGGCCGCCAAACTGTTTTTT
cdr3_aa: CASSEEAAKLFF

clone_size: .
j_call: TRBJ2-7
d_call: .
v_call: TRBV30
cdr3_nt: TGTGCCTGGAGTCTGGCGGGCTACGAGCAGTACTTC
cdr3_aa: CAWSLAGYEQYF

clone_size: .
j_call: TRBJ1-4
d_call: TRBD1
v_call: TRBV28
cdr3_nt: TGTGCCAGCAGTTCAATCGGTAGAACAGGGGGCTTCGGAAAACTGTTTTTT
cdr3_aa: CASSSIGRTGGFGKLFF

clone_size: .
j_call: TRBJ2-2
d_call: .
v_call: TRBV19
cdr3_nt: TGTGCCAGTAGGAGAGGGGAGCTGTTTTTT
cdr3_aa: CASRRGELFF